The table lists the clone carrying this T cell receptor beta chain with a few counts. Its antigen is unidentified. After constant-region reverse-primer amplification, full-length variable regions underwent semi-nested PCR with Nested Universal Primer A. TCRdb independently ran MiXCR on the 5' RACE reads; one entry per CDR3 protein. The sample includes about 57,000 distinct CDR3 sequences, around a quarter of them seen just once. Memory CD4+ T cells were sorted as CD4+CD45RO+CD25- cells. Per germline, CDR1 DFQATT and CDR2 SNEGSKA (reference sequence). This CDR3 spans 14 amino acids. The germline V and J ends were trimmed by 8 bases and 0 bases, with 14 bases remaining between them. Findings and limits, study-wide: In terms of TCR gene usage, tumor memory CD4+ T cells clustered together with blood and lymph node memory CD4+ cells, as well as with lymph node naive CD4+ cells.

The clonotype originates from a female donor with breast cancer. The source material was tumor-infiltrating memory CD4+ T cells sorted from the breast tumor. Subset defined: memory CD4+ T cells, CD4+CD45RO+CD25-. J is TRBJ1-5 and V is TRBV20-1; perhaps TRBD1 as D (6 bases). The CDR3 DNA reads TGCAGTTCCAGCAGGGGCTATAGCAATCAGCCCCAGCATTTT. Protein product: CSSSRGYSNQPQHF.